Below are 14 T cell receptor beta chains sequenced from a single sample in a study of T cell clonotyping in hematopoietic cell transplantation. Here immunoSEQ multiplex PCR was the method, and the copy in TCRdb shows in-frame clones only, minus some. This table has 16,000 or so clones, 70% to 75% appearing once. The sample comprised peripheral blood mononuclear cells. These receptors all stem from a woman aged 60-75 years in good health. Some clones in this sample may be carry-over from other donors' samples.

This clone appeared a single time. The chain is built from TRBV2 and TRBJ1-5; 7 positions match TRBD1. Germline lookup yields CDR1 SNHLY and CDR2 FYNNEI. This CDR3 spans 16 amino acids. With V trimmed by 5 bases and J by 2 bases, 9 bases remained unmatched. CDR3 loop: CASSPIQGLGNQPQHF. CDR3 DNA sequence: TGTGCCAGCAGTCCGATACAGGGGTTGGGCAATCAGCCCCAGCATTTT.

This clone was detected only a few times. The chain couples TRBV9 to TRBJ1-6; possible D gene TRBD1, 6 bases. Trimming left V 5 bases short and J 8 bases short, with 20 bases between. Germline V lookup: CDR1 SGDLS, CDR2 YYNGEE. The CDR3 has 16 residues. The CDR3 DNA reads TGTGCCAGCAGTAGGGGGGCTGGGAGGGCGGATTCACCCCTCCACTTT. It encodes CASSRGAGRADSPLHF.

The V gene is TRBV2, the J gene TRBJ1-2; D remains ambiguous. The CDR3 has 14 residues. Germline lookup yields CDR1 SNHLY and CDR2 FYNNEI. Trimming stripped 3 bases from V and 2 bases from J, with 10 bases between. The CDR3 region has the DNA TGTGCCAGCAGTGATGTGAGAGAGAACTATGGCTACACCTTC. Residues: CASSDVRENYGYTF.

This chain links TRBV28 with TRBJ1-2; TRBD1 might be the D (5 bases). In germline, CDR1 is MDHEN, CDR2 SYDVKM. The CDR3 has 13 residues. The V end was cut by 1 base, the J end by 8 bases, with 11 bases between. CDR3 nucleotide sequence: TGTGCCAGCAGTTTATCAGGGCGAGGCGGCTACACCTTC. Encoded protein: CASSLSGRGGYTF.

This clone was counted only a few times. CDR3 bases: TGCAGCGTTGAAGCGCAAGGAAAAGATGGCTACACCTTC. Translated: CSVEAQGKDGYTF. This chain joins TRBV29-1 and TRBJ1-2; unclear D gene. Trimming left V 1 base short and J 6 bases short, with 12 bases between. CDR1 and CDR2 from the germline V gene are SQVTM and ANQGSEA. The CDR3 runs to 13 residues.

V and J are TRBV6-5 and TRBJ2-7, with a possible D match to TRBD1 (5 bases). Trimming left V 0 bases short and J 1 base short, with 10 bases between. CDR3 length: 15 amino acids. The germline V gene encodes CDR1 MNHEY and CDR2 SVGAGI. The CDR3 DNA is TGTGCCAGCAGTTACTCGTTAGACAGTTCCTACGAGCAGTACTTC. Translating gives CASSYSLDSSYEQYF.

The count of this clone is one. The V and J genes are TRBV20-1 and TRBJ1-1; D uncertain. The germline CDR1 and CDR2 sequences are DFQATT and SNEGSKA (reference sequence). V was shortened by 6 bases and J by 7 bases, with 9 bases between the two germline ends. This CDR3 comprises 10 residues. The CDR3 is CSATGGEAFF. The CDR3 coding sequence is TGCAGTGCCACGGGCGGTGAAGCTTTCTTT.

The chain couples TRBV19 to TRBJ1-1; 7 bases are a match to TRBD1. The junction had 7 bases not matched to a gene; V was cut back by 1 base and J by 8 bases. Germline CDR1 and CDR2: LNHDA and SQIVND (reference sequence). The CDR3 sequence is 14 residues long. CDR3 amino acids: CASSIVGGGLEAFF. The CDR3, as DNA: TGTGCCAGTAGTATAGTAGGGGGCGGCCTGGAAGCTTTCTTT.

This chain uses TRBV30 with TRBJ2-7, with 7 positions matching TRBD1. V lost 4 bases, J lost 2 bases, and 8 bases stayed unmatched. The CDR3 runs to 14 residues. Germline CDR1 reads GTSNPN; CDR2 reads SVGIG (reference sequence). The CDR3 sequence is CAWTRSTGPYEQYF. The CDR3 DNA reads TGTGCCTGGACCAGATCGACAGGGCCCTACGAGCAGTACTTC.

This clone was recorded a few times. CDR3 region: CAARADSYNEQFF. The CDR3 DNA reads as TGTGCCGCTAGGGCAGACTCCTACAATGAGCAGTTCTTC. V gene TRBV5-4 combines with J gene TRBJ2-1; D gene ambiguous. Deletions cut 10 bases from V and 0 bases from J, with 11 bases between. CDR3 length equals 13 residues. CDR1 and CDR2 (germline): SGHNT, YYREEE (reference sequence).

The rearrangement joins TRBV4-3 to TRBJ1-6, with a possible D match to TRBD1 (5 bases). This CDR3 comprises 17 residues. In germline, CDR1 is LGHNA, CDR2 YSLEER. Trimming took 0 bases from V and 2 from J, leaving 11 bases between them. The CDR3 loop is CASSQEQGGTYNSPLHF. The CDR3 DNA reads TGCGCCAGCAGCCAAGAGCAGGGTGGAACCTATAATTCACCCCTCCACTTT.

This chain links TRBV6-6 with TRBJ1-5; D gene uncertain. Germline V gene data show CDR1 as MNHNY and CDR2 as SVGAGI (reference sequence). Trimming left V 2 bases short and J 5 bases short, with 7 bases between. CDR3 size: 13 residues. The CDR3 region has the DNA TGTGCCAGCAGTTACGATGGTCATCAGCCCCAGCATTTT. It is translated as CASSYDGHQPQHF.

The chain links TRBV19 to TRBJ2-3; 12 bases line up with TRBD2. Losses at the gene ends were 5 bases for V and 5 bases for J; bases not matched to a gene: 2. The germline CDR1 and CDR2 sequences are LNHDA and SQIVND (reference sequence). This CDR3 has 14 residues. The CDR3 DNA sequence: TGTGCCAGTAGTCGGACTAGCGGGGTAGATACGCAGTATTTT. Its translation: CASSRTSGVDTQYF.

The chain links TRBV4-1 to TRBJ2-7, with D perhaps matching TRBD1 or TRBD2 (6 bases each). This CDR3 is 15 amino acids long. Germline V gene sequence: CDR1 MGHRA, CDR2 YSYEKL. Trimming removed 5 bases at V and 6 bases at J, with 20 bases between. CDR3: CASSARGQGTSEQYF. In DNA, the CDR3 is TGCGCCAGCAGCGCACGGGGGCAGGGAACGAGCGAGCAGTACTTC.